The 28 T cell receptor beta chains below all came from one sample that was sequenced in a study of blood T cell repertoires in COVID-19. Only in-frame clones appear in the TCRdb table, and some are missing; sequencing was by immunoSEQ multiplex PCR. The data show about 230,000 clones, approximately 84% seen once. Sequenced sample: peripheral blood. The receptors here all came from a man in his fifties with active or convalescent COVID-19.

The chain links TRBV11-3 to TRBJ2-5; 8 nucleotides align to TRBD1. Germline CDR1 SGHNT, CDR2 YENEEA. CDR3 length: 14 residues. J was trimmed by 5 bases and V by 4 bases; bases with no gene match: 6. The CDR3 DNA reads as TGTGCCAGCAGCTCAAGGACAGGGTCGGAGACCCAGTACTTC. This translates into CASSSRTGSETQYF.

The genes are TRBV2 and TRBJ1-1, with 7 bases that match TRBD1. Germline V CDR1 and CDR2: SNHLY, FYNNEI. J lost 0 bases, V lost 6 bases, and 4 bases had no gene match. The CDR3 spans 14 residues. Written as DNA, the CDR3 is TGTGCCAGCAGGAGGACAGGACTGAACACTGAAGCTTTCTTT. It is translated as CASRRTGLNTEAFF.

The V call is TRBV7-2, the J call TRBJ1-6, with D possibly matching TRBD1 (5 bases). There are 16 residues in the CDR3. CDR1 is SGHTA, CDR2 FQGNSA, per germline. V lost 5 bases to trimming and J lost 6 bases, with 17 bases between them. Written as DNA, the CDR3 is TGTGCCAGCAGCGGGGCGGGGGTTTCGGGTAATTCACCCCTCCACTTT. Protein: CASSGAGVSGNSPLHF.

The chain combines TRBV7-9 with TRBJ2-1; D gene uncertain. The germline V gene has CDR1 SEHNR and CDR2 FQNEAQ (reference sequence). The length of the CDR3 is 11 residues. Trimming pared 4 bases from V and 6 bases from J, leaving 4 bases between. CDR3 in amino acids: CASSSLNEQFF. In DNA form, the CDR3 reads TGTGCCAGCAGCTCCCTCAATGAGCAGTTCTTC.

In this sample, this clone turned up a few times. The V gene is TRBV5-6, the J gene TRBJ1-2; 8 bases map to TRBD1. From germline, CDR1 is SGHDT and CDR2 YYEEEE. V was pared by 5 bases and J by 4 bases, with 1 base of the junction left unmatched. CDR3 length: 12 amino acids. The CDR3 is CASRGQGYGYTF. Here the CDR3 DNA reads TGTGCCAGCAGAGGACAGGGCTATGGCTACACCTTC.

The chain recombines TRBV7-9 with TRBJ2-5, with 8 nucleotides matching TRBD2. The germline gives CDR1 SEHNR, CDR2 FQNEAQ (reference sequence). V lost 4 bases, J lost 3 bases, and 4 bases stayed unmatched. The CDR3 has 14 amino acids. CDR3: CASSSRGGEETQYF. The CDR3 bases are TGTGCCAGCAGCTCACGGGGGGGAGAAGAGACCCAGTACTTC.

This chain joins TRBV29-1 and TRBJ1-1, with D unclear. V lost 6 bases to trimming and J lost 1 base, with 9 bases between them. The CDR3 contains 12 residues. The germline gives CDR1 SQVTM, CDR2 ANQGSEA. CDR3 in amino acids: CSVQDTNTEAFF. CDR3 in DNA: TGCAGCGTCCAGGATACGAACACTGAAGCTTTCTTT.

The V gene is TRBV5-5, the J gene TRBJ2-7; 7 bases line up with TRBD1. Germline trimming cut 0 bases from V and 2 bases from J; bases unmatched to any gene: 8. This CDR3 comprises 16 residues. Germline-derived CDR1 and CDR2 are SGHKS and YYEKEE (reference sequence). The CDR3 region has the DNA TGTGCCAGCAGCTTGGGACAGGGAGTGGGAACCTACGAGCAGTACTTC. Residues: CASSLGQGVGTYEQYF.

The chain has TRBV19 and TRBJ2-7; D call uncertain. V dropped 5 bases and J dropped 2 bases, with 7 bases sitting between them. The CDR3 totals 12 residues. Germline V lookup: CDR1 LNHDA, CDR2 SQIVND (reference sequence). The CDR3 coding sequence is TGTGCCAGTAGTGACTCGGCCTACGAGCAGTACTTC. Residues: CASSDSAYEQYF.

This chain joins TRBV29-1 and TRBJ1-1; D remains unclear. CDR3 size: 12 residues. Trimming stripped 4 bases from V and 4 bases from J, with 10 bases between. Germline CDR1 is SQVTM and CDR2 is ANQGSEA. The DNA of the CDR3 is TGCAGCGTTGGCGGGTTAAGCACTGAAGCTTTCTTT. It yields the protein CSVGGLSTEAFF.

This chain uses TRBV5-1 with TRBJ2-6; 7 bases map to TRBD1. The ends lost 4 bases at V and 2 bases at J; junction bases unmatched: 3. This CDR3 is 15 amino acids long. Per the germline V gene, CDR1 is SGHRS and CDR2 is YFSETQ. CDR3 protein: CASSQDRAGANVLTF. In DNA, the CDR3 is TGCGCCAGCAGCCAAGACAGGGCTGGGGCCAACGTCCTGACTTTC.

CDR3 sequence: CASSQWGTGEVDTEAFF. Here the CDR3 DNA reads TGCGCCAGCAGTCAATGGGGGACAGGAGAAGTGGACACTGAAGCTTTCTTT. This chain uses TRBV23-1 with TRBJ1-1, with 8 nucleotides matching TRBD1. TRBV23-1 is an open reading frame whose function is uncertain. The CDR3 is 17 residues long. The junction had 10 bases not matched to a gene; V was cut back by 1 base and J by 3 bases.

A single count supports this clone. The chain has TRBV3-1 (or the pseudogene TRBV3-2) and TRBJ1-1; the match to TRBD1 covers 8 bases. The CDR3 is 16 residues long. CDR1 is LGHDT, CDR2 YNNKEL, per germline (reference sequence). V lost 1 base to trimming and J lost 6 bases; unmatched junction nucleotides: 10. The CDR3 nucleotides are TGTGCCAGCAGCCAAGGACTTGGACAGGGATCGCCTGAAGCTTTCTTT. Protein product: CASSQGLGQGSPEAFF.

This clone was seen only once. V and J are TRBV19 and TRBJ2-2; weak D call: TRBD2 (6 bases). Germline V CDR1 and CDR2: LNHDA, SQIVND (reference sequence). The CDR3 contains 17 residues. V was clipped by 6 bases and J by 7 bases, with 24 bases between them. CDR3 DNA: TGTGCCAGTAGACCTCACCAGGGACTTTCGGGGAGCGGGGAGCTGTTTTTT. It is translated as CASRPHQGLSGSGELFF.

The chain recombines TRBV28 with TRBJ2-3; 8 nucleotides match TRBD1. After removal of 3 bases from V and 5 bases from J, the junction contained 7 bases not matched to a gene. Per the germline V gene, CDR1 is MDHEN and CDR2 is SYDVKM. This CDR3 has 15 amino acids. DNA for the CDR3: TGTGCCAGCAGTTTGTCTGGCAGGGGGCAAGATACGCAGTATTTT. Its translation: CASSLSGRGQDTQYF.

The V call is TRBV5-1, the J call TRBJ1-3; TRBD1 is a possible D gene (6 bases). Trimming shortened V by 1 base and J by 2 bases, and 10 bases separated the two germline ends. Germline V gives CDR1 SGHRS, CDR2 YFSETQ. The CDR3 totals 15 residues. CDR3 nucleotides: TGCGCCAGCAGCTTGACAGGGAGCACTGGAAACACCATATATTTT. Its translation: CASSLTGSTGNTIYF.

This sequence joins TRBV28 and TRBJ2-7; TRBD2 agrees at 8 bases. The CDR3 is 13 amino acids. In germline, CDR1 is MDHEN, CDR2 SYDVKM. V dropped 10 bases and J dropped 6; count of bases not matched to a gene: 11. The CDR3 region is CAIEGLDELEQYF. Written as DNA, the CDR3 is TGTGCCATCGAGGGACTAGATGAGCTCGAGCAGTACTTC.

This chain links TRBV5-1 with TRBJ1-3; D is ambiguous. V dropped 0 bases and J dropped 4 bases, with 11 bases sitting between them. The germline V gene has CDR1 SGHRS and CDR2 YFSETQ. The CDR3 is made up of 15 amino acids. CDR3 nucleotide sequence: TGCGCCAGCAGCTTGGAGGCTCTCAGGGGAAACACCATATATTTT. It is translated as CASSLEALRGNTIYF.

For the CDR3, the DNA is TGTGCCAGCAGCCCAACAGCAATCGGGGAGCTGTTTTTT. This translates into CASSPTAIGELFF. V is TRBV3-1 (or the pseudogene TRBV3-2) and J is TRBJ2-2; unclear D gene. Germline V CDR1 and CDR2: LGHDT, YNNKEL (reference sequence). The CDR3 length is 13 residues. V dropped 4 bases and J dropped 7 bases, with 10 bases sitting between them.

This clone was seen a handful of times. V gene TRBV13 combines with J gene TRBJ1-1; 11 bases match TRBD1. Looked up from germline, CDR1 is PRHDT and CDR2 is FYEKMQ (reference sequence). This CDR3 is 14 amino acids long. J gave up 4 bases and V 6 bases, and 4 bases lay outside the gene matches. The CDR3 bases are TGTGCCAGCAGAGGGGACAGGGGGAGCACTGAAGCTTTCTTT. As protein: CASRGDRGSTEAFF.

This sequence joins TRBV9 and TRBJ2-2; TRBD1 aligns across 8 bases. The CDR3 runs to 14 residues. V lost 3 bases, J lost 6 bases, and 4 bases stayed unmatched. The germline V gene encodes CDR1 SGDLS and CDR2 YYNGEE. The CDR3 loop reads CASSASGGPGELFF. The CDR3 region has the DNA TGTGCCAGCAGCGCATCAGGGGGCCCCGGGGAGCTGTTTTTT.

This rearrangement joins TRBV30 to TRBJ2-5, with 9 nucleotides matching TRBD2. After removal of 1 base from V and 1 base from J, the junction contained 7 bases not matched to a gene. CDR1 is GTSNPN and CDR2 is SVGIG in the germline V gene (reference sequence). This CDR3 contains 16 residues. The CDR3 DNA reads as TGTGCCTGGAGTGGTGGGGCTAGCGGGGCCCAAGAGACCCAGTACTTC. It encodes CAWSGGASGAQETQYF.

CDR3 sequence reads: CASKPTGDDHYGYTF. DNA for the CDR3: TGTGCCAGTAAACCGACAGGGGATGATCACTATGGCTACACCTTC. V gene TRBV19 combines with J gene TRBJ1-2; 8 positions agree with TRBD1. This CDR3 is 15 amino acids long. Germline CDR1 LNHDA, CDR2 SQIVND (reference sequence). The V segment lost 7 bases and the J segment 3 bases; nucleotides outside the gene matches: 10.

DNA for the CDR3: TGCGCCAGCAGCCGAGACGGGGAAAAACTGTTTTTT. Protein product: CASSRDGEKLFF. The gene calls are TRBV5-1 and TRBJ1-4, with D hard to call. Germline CDR1 SGHRS, CDR2 YFSETQ. This CDR3 is built from 12 residues. V was trimmed by 4 bases and J by 8 bases, leaving 9 bases between them.

The V and J genes are TRBV5-4 and TRBJ2-1, with a possible D match to TRBD2 (7 bases). The germline CDR1 and CDR2 sequences are SGHNT and YYREEE (reference sequence). This CDR3 is built from 15 residues. Trimming removed 9 bases at V and 8 bases at J, with 24 bases between. The CDR3 region has the DNA TGTGCCATCCGGCCGGGTGGGGGGGCGCGGCATGAGCAGTTCTTC. It codes for CAIRPGGGARHEQFF.

As for this clone: This CDR3 is also generated by other DNA sequences in the sample. The J gene is TRBJ2-2, the V gene TRBV7-2; a possible D gene is TRBD2 (6 bases). The CDR3 has 16 residues. The germline CDR1 and CDR2 sequences are SGHTA and FQGNSA. Trimming cost V 0 bases and J 2 bases, with 10 bases left between them. The CDR3 DNA follows: TGTGCCAGCAGCTTAGCGGGGGGATCAAACACCGGGGAGCTGTTTTTT. Its translation: CASSLAGGSNTGELFF.

For the CDR3, the DNA is TGTGCCAGCACCAACCCGCTCCGGGGGGCGTACTACAATGAGCAGTTCTTC. Translating it yields CASTNPLRGAYYNEQFF. The V gene is TRBV7-6, the J gene TRBJ2-1; D is possibly TRBD2 (7 bases). V gave up 7 bases and J gave up 3 bases, with 22 bases separating them. The CDR3 has 17 amino acids. The V gene's germline CDR1 is SGHVS and CDR2 FNYEAQ.

A word on this clone: Other DNA variants within this sample encode the same CDR3. V and J are TRBV29-1 and TRBJ1-2, with D possibly being TRBD1 (5 bases). Trimming stripped 1 base from V and 8 bases from J, with 8 bases between. Per the germline V gene, CDR1 is SQVTM and CDR2 is ANQGSEA. CDR3 size: 11 residues. In DNA form, the CDR3 reads TGCAGCGTTGAAGGGGGGGAAGGCTACACCTTC. The encoded protein is CSVEGGEGYTF.